A selection of T cell receptor beta chains follows, all from one sample in a study of T cells in Graves' hyperthyroidism and ophthalmopathy. A single record per CDR3 protein comes from TCRdb applying MiXCR to the multiplex PCR reads. The table records under 400,000 distinct CDR3 sequences, roughly a fifth of them present only once. Sequencing input: blood. These receptors were taken from a woman in her forties or fifties with Graves' hyperthyroidism. Both conserved end residues are part of each CDR3. Each record gives: clone size, V gene, J gene, CDR3 protein. Clone size appears in some rows only: once, few, many, or a class for an expanded clone.

abundance: few
v_gene: TRBV30
j_gene: TRBJ2-5
CDR3aa: CAWRVGPGETQYF

abundance: many
v_gene: TRBV11-2
j_gene: TRBJ2-7
CDR3aa: CASSLGFADSYEQYF

abundance: many
v_gene: TRBV28
j_gene: TRBJ2-7
CDR3aa: CASSPPGGPPYEQYF

abundance: NA
v_gene: TRBV10-3
j_gene: TRBJ1-6
CDR3aa: CAITETYNSPLHF

abundance: NA
v_gene: TRBV11-2
j_gene: TRBJ2-5
CDR3aa: CASSFPGGGTETQYF

abundance: many
v_gene: TRBV5-1
j_gene: TRBJ2-5
CDR3aa: CASSPTSGGLENQYF

abundance: few
v_gene: TRBV6-1
j_gene: TRBJ2-2
CDR3aa: CASSSGAGGYGELFF

abundance: many
v_gene: TRBV29-1
j_gene: TRBJ2-3
CDR3aa: CSVAETTDTQYF

abundance: NA
v_gene: TRBV9
j_gene: TRBJ2-7
CDR3aa: CASSSGGGTYEQYF

abundance: many
v_gene: TRBV20-1
j_gene: TRBJ2-7
CDR3aa: CSAVNREVAGRYEQYF

abundance: NA
v_gene: TRBV12-3/TRBV12-4
j_gene: TRBJ1-5
CDR3aa: CASSLGASGGQPQHF

abundance: many
v_gene: TRBV6-1
j_gene: TRBJ2-1
CDR3aa: CASSEVSSPEQFF

abundance: NA
v_gene: TRBV4-1
j_gene: TRBJ1-1
CDR3aa: CASSQDKAGGNTEAFF

abundance: few
v_gene: TRBV20-1
j_gene: TRBJ2-1
CDR3aa: CSARDSQGIGEQFF

abundance: many
v_gene: TRBV7-6
j_gene: TRBJ2-7
CDR3aa: CASSLGVGDVYEQYF

abundance: NA
v_gene: TRBV6-1
j_gene: TRBJ1-4
CDR3aa: CASATGTNEKLFF

abundance: many
v_gene: TRBV28
j_gene: TRBJ2-7
CDR3aa: CASSPVSGVYEQYF

abundance: many
v_gene: TRBV5-1
j_gene: TRBJ1-6
CDR3aa: CASSNSGFDSPLHF

abundance: NA
v_gene: TRBV13
j_gene: TRBJ2-1
CDR3aa: CASRHDRDDEQFF

abundance: many
v_gene: TRBV7-9
j_gene: TRBJ2-7
CDR3aa: CASSPQLGSYEQYF

abundance: NA
v_gene: TRBV14
j_gene: TRBJ1-4
CDR3aa: CASSYNINPEKLFF

abundance: many
v_gene: TRBV18
j_gene: TRBJ1-1
CDR3aa: CASSWEAEAFF

abundance: NA
v_gene: TRBV12-3/TRBV12-4
j_gene: TRBJ1-2
CDR3aa: CASSLAAGFGYTF

abundance: many
v_gene: TRBV7-9
j_gene: TRBJ2-1
CDR3aa: CASSFGLSSAQFF

abundance: few
v_gene: TRBV20-1
j_gene: TRBJ1-6
CDR3aa: CSASPRGTDSPLHF

abundance: many
v_gene: TRBV12-3/TRBV12-4
j_gene: TRBJ2-7
CDR3aa: CASSYGQYEQYF

abundance: few
v_gene: TRBV7-2
j_gene: TRBJ2-7
CDR3aa: CASSLNFNLYEQYF

abundance: many
v_gene: TRBV7-2
j_gene: TRBJ2-7
CDR3aa: CASSLDGTGAYEQYF

abundance: NA
v_gene: TRBV9
j_gene: TRBJ2-3
CDR3aa: CASSVRQITDTQYF

abundance: many
v_gene: TRBV28
j_gene: TRBJ2-3
CDR3aa: CASSSSTSGRPGDTQYF

abundance: many
v_gene: TRBV27
j_gene: TRBJ2-5
CDR3aa: CASSSASGAVQETQYF

abundance: NA
v_gene: TRBV20-1
j_gene: TRBJ2-7
CDR3aa: CSARAMDRSTYEQYF

abundance: NA
v_gene: TRBV2
j_gene: TRBJ2-2
CDR3aa: CASSPGARELFF

abundance: NA
v_gene: TRBV5-1
j_gene: TRBJ1-2
CDR3aa: CASSLGLEPTAYGYTF

abundance: NA
v_gene: TRBV24-1
j_gene: TRBJ1-5
CDR3aa: CVTSDPPRHRDRKSNQPQHF

abundance: many
v_gene: TRBV6-5
j_gene: TRBJ2-7
CDR3aa: CASSYSIAGQNYEQYF

abundance: few
v_gene: TRBV4-1
j_gene: TRBJ2-7
CDR3aa: CASSRRITYEQYF

abundance: many
v_gene: TRBV28
j_gene: TRBJ2-7
CDR3aa: CASSSDRDYSYEQYF

abundance: many
v_gene: TRBV28
j_gene: TRBJ2-5
CDR3aa: CASSFTNSPQETQYF

abundance: many
v_gene: TRBV9
j_gene: TRBJ2-3
CDR3aa: CASSPLAGGAPDTQYF

abundance: many
v_gene: TRBV27
j_gene: TRBJ2-1
CDR3aa: CASSLVGSEQVALGEQFF

abundance: NA
v_gene: TRBV2
j_gene: TRBJ2-1
CDR3aa: CASSEARRGTSGNEQFF

abundance: many
v_gene: TRBV28
j_gene: TRBJ1-5
CDR3aa: CASSLSLRDIGNQPQHF

abundance: NA
v_gene: TRBV28
j_gene: TRBJ2-1
CDR3aa: CASSLEPAEYNEQFF